These T cell receptor beta chains were read from a single sample in a study of cytomegalovirus exposure and HLA in healthy donors. Only in-frame clones appear in the TCRdb table, and some are missing; sequencing was by immunoSEQ multiplex PCR. The table includes about 70,000 clones, roughly 85% detected once. The sequenced material came from PBMCs. The receptors here all came from a woman in her 30s in good health and CMV-seronegative. Both conserved end residues are part of each CDR3. A D gene is named only where the DNA matches it firmly. A row's size may be missing; if present it is once, few, many or a size class.

CASSQDTRYEQYF	TGCGCCAGCAGCCAAGATACGCGGTACGAGCAGTACTTC	.	TRBV4-1	.	TRBJ2-7
CASSWGQGANTEAFF	TGTGCCAGCAGTTGGGGACAGGGCGCGAACACTGAAGCTTTCTTT	.	TRBV25-1	TRBD1	TRBJ1-1
CASSLGQRRNEQFF	TGTGCCAGCAGCCTAGGACAGAGGCGGAATGAGCAGTTCTTC	.	TRBV14	.	TRBJ2-1
CASSSLTGVLGPNTEAFF	TGTGCCAGCAGTAGCTTAACAGGGGTGTTAGGGCCGAACACTGAAGCTTTCTTT	.	TRBV27	TRBD1	TRBJ1-1
CASSYRQGGYTF	TGTGCCAGCAGTTATCGGCAGGGGGGCTACACCTTC	.	TRBV6-6	.	TRBJ1-2
CASSSAGTGRSGANVLTF	TGTGCCAGCAGCTCCGCCGGGACAGGGCGGTCTGGGGCCAACGTCCTGACTTTC	.	TRBV11-3	TRBD1	TRBJ2-6
CASSSGLPGSYTF	TGTGCCAGCAGTTCGGGACTCCCTGGGAGCTACACCTTC	.	TRBV28	.	TRBJ1-2
CASSLPTSGSSYEQYF	TGCGCCAGCAGCTTACCGACTAGCGGAAGCTCCTACGAGCAGTACTTC	.	TRBV5-1	TRBD2	TRBJ2-7
CASSSSPLNYGYTF	TGTGCCAGCAGTTCCTCTCCTCTGAACTATGGCTACACCTTC	few	TRBV28	.	TRBJ1-2
CASSVRDYPLNEQFF	TGTGCCAGCAGTGTCCGGGACTATCCCTTAAATGAGCAGTTCTTC	.	TRBV2	TRBD2	TRBJ2-1
CASSAGRGETQYF	TGTGCCAGCAGCGCCGGCCGGGGGGAGACCCAGTACTTC	.	TRBV7-8	.	TRBJ2-5
CASSLSGLAGAPSYEQYF	TGTGCCAGCAGTTTATCGGGACTAGCGGGAGCCCCTTCCTACGAGCAGTACTTC	.	TRBV27	TRBD2	TRBJ2-7
CASSPGQPNTEAFF	TGTGCCAGCAGCCCGGGACAGCCGAACACTGAAGCTTTCTTT	.	TRBV11-3	TRBD1	TRBJ1-1
CASRGTGAGRAEAFF	TGTGCCAGCAGAGGGACAGGGGCCGGAAGGGCTGAAGCTTTCTTT	.	TRBV28	TRBD1	TRBJ1-1
CASSLALARDTTYEQYF	TGTGCCAGCAGCTTAGCGCTTGCGCGAGACACAACCTACGAGCAGTACTTC	.	TRBV7-9	.	TRBJ2-7
CASSTGTGELFF	TGCGCCAGCAGCACGGGGACCGGGGAGCTGTTTTTT	.	TRBV5-1	.	TRBJ2-2
CSATRGNEQFF	TGCAGTGCTACTAGGGGGAATGAGCAGTTCTTC	.	TRBV20-1	.	TRBJ2-1
CASSLGGAPYEQYF	TGTGCCAGCAGCTTAGGGGGGGCCCCATACGAGCAGTACTTC	.	TRBV5-4	.	TRBJ2-7
CASRLQGVTEAFF	TGTGCCAGCAGATTACAGGGGGTTACTGAAGCTTTCTTT	.	TRBV27	TRBD1	TRBJ1-1
CASSLAATEGETQYF	TGCGCCAGCAGCTTGGCAGCGACGGAGGGAGAGACCCAGTACTTC	.	TRBV5-1	.	TRBJ2-5
CASSITLGASYEQYF	TGTGCCAGTAGTATCACTCTGGGAGCATCTTACGAGCAGTACTTC	.	TRBV19	.	TRBJ2-7
CASSPGTRGQETQYF	TGCGCCAGCAGCCCGGGGACACGGGGACAAGAGACCCAGTACTTC	few	TRBV5-1	.	TRBJ2-5
CASSRLAGTYNEQFF	TGTGCCAGCAGCAGACTAGCGGGGACCTACAATGAGCAGTTCTTC	.	TRBV9	TRBD2	TRBJ2-1
CASSPQQGSNQPQHF	TGTGCCAGCAGCCCACAACAGGGAAGCAATCAGCCCCAGCATTTT	.	TRBV6-1	.	TRBJ1-5
CASSKERVPDLKTPNTEAFF	TGTGCCAGCAGCAAAGAGCGGGTGCCAGATCTCAAGACACCGAACACTGAAGCTTTCTTT	once	TRBV21-1	.	TRBJ1-1
CASLHYSGANVLTF	TGTGCCAGTCTCCACTACTCTGGGGCCAACGTCCTGACTTTC	.	TRBV19	.	TRBJ2-6
CASSSQTGYLRGQYF	TGTGCCAGCAGTTCGCAGACAGGCTATCTTCGCGGGCAGTACTTC	.	TRBV27	.	TRBJ2-7